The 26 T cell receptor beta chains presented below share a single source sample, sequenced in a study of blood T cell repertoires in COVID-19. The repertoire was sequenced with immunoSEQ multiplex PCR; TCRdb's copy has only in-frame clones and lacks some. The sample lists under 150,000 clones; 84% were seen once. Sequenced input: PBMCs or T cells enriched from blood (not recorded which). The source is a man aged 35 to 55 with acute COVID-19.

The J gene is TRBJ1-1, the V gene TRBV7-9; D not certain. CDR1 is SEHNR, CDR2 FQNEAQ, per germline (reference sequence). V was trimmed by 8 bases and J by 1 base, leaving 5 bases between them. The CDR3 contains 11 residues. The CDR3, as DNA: TGTGCCAGCGCCGGGAACACTGAAGCTTTCTTT. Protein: CASAGNTEAFF.

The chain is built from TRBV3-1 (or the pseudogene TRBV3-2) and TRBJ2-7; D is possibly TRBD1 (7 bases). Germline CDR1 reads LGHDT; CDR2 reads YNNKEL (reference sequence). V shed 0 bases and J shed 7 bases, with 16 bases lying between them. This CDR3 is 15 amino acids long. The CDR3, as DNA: TGTGCCAGCAGCCAAGACCGGGGGCCCAGGGGGGAGCAGTACTTC. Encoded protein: CASSQDRGPRGEQYF.

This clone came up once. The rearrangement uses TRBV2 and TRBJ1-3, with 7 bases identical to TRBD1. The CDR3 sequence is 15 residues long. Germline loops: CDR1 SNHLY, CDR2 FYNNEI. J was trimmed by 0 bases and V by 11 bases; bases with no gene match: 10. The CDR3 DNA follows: TGTGCCGTCCCCGACAGGGCGGTCTCTGGAAACACCATATATTTT. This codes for CAVPDRAVSGNTIYF.

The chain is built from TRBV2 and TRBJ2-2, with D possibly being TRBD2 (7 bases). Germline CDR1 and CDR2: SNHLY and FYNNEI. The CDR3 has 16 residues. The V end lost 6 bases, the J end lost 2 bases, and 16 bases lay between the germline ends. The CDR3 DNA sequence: TGTGCCAGCAGCCCCGCTCGGGGGGCAAACACCGGGGAGCTGTTTTTT. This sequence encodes CASSPARGANTGELFF.

For the CDR3, the DNA is TGTGCCAGCAGCTTATTTTCGACTACAGGGGGTGGAGGGGAGACCCAGTACTTC. Amino acid sequence: CASSLFSTTGGGGETQYF. The V gene is TRBV11-3, the J gene TRBJ2-5; 8 positions match TRBD1. V shed 2 bases, J shed 5 bases, and the junction held 16 bases outside the gene matches. The CDR3 spans 18 residues. Looked up from germline, CDR1 is SGHNT and CDR2 is YENEEA.

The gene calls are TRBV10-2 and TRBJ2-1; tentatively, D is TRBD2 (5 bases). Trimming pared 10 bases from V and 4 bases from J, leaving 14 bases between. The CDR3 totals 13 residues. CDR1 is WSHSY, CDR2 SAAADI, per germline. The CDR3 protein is CAILGVGYNEQFF. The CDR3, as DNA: TGCGCCATCCTCGGGGTGGGGTACAATGAGCAGTTCTTC.

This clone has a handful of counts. In DNA form, the CDR3 reads TGTGCCAGCACAGGGATGTACACCGGGGAGCTGTTTTTT. Its translation is CASTGMYTGELFF. The V call is TRBV6-5, the J call TRBJ2-2; tentative D call: TRBD1 (5 bases). This CDR3 is built from 13 residues. Trimming stripped 7 bases from V and 3 bases from J, with 9 bases between. Looked up from germline, CDR1 is MNHEY and CDR2 is SVGAGI.

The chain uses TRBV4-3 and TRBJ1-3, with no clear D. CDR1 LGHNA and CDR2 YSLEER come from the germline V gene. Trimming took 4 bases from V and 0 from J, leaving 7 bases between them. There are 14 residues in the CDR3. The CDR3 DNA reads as TGCGCCAGCAGCCCCTCTTACTCTGGAAACACCATATATTTT. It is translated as CASSPSYSGNTIYF.

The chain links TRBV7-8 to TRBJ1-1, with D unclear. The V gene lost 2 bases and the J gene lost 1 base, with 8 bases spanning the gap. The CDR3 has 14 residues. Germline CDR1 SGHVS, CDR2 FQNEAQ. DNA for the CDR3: TGTGCCAGCAGCTTAATGGCTCGGAACACTGAAGCTTTCTTT. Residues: CASSLMARNTEAFF.

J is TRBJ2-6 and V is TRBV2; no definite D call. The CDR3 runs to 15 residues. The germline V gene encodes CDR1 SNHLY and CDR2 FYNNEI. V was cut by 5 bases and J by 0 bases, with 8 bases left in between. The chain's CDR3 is CASSRLASGANVLTF. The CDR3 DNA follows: TGTGCCAGCAGTCGACTCGCCTCTGGGGCCAACGTCCTGACTTTC.

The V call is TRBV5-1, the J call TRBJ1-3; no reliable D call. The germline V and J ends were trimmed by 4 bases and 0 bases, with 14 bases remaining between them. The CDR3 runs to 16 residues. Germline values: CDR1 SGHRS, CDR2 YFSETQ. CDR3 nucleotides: TGCGCCAGCAGCCCGAGTCTGGGCTCCTCTGGAAACACCATATATTTT. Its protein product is CASSPSLGSSGNTIYF.

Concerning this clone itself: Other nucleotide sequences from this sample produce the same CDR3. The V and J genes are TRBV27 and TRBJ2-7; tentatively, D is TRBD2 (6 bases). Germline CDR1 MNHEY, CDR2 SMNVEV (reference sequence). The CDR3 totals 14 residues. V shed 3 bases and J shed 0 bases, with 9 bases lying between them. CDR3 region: CASSLGLHSYEQYF. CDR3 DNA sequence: TGTGCCAGCAGTTTGGGACTTCACTCCTACGAGCAGTACTTC.

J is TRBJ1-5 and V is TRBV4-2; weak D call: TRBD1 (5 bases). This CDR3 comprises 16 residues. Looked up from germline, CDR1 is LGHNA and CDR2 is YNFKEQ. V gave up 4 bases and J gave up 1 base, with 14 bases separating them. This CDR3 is CASSPHQGNSNQPQHF. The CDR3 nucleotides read TGTGCCAGCAGCCCCCACCAGGGTAACAGCAATCAGCCCCAGCATTTT.

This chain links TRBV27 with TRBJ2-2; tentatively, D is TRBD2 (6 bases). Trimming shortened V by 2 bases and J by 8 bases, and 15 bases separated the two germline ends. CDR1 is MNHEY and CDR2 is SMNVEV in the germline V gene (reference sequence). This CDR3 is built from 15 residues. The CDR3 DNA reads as TGTGCCAGCAGTTTACGCGGGGCACTTTGGGGGGAGCTGTTTTTT. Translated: CASSLRGALWGELFF.

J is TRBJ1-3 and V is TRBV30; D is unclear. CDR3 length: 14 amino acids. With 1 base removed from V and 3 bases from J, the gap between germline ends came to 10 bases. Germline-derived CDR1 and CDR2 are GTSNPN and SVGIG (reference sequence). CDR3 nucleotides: TGTGCCTGGAGTGCTCGGGATATTGGAAACACCATATATTTT. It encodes CAWSARDIGNTIYF.

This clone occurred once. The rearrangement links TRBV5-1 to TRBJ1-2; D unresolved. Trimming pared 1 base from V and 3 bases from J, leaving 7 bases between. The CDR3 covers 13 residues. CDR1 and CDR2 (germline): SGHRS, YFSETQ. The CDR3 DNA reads TGCGCCAGCAGCTTGTTTACATACTATGGCTACACCTTC. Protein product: CASSLFTYYGYTF.

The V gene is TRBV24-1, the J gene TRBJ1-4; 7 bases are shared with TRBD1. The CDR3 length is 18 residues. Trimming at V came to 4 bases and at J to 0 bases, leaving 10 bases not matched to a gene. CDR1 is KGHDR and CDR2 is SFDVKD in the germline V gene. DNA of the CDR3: TGTGCCACCAGTGACGATGGACAGGTAACCGCAACTAATGAAAAACTGTTTTTT. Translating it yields CATSDDGQVTATNEKLFF.

The CDR3 DNA is TGTGCCAGCAGCTTAGGCAGAGATACGCAGTATTTT. Its protein product is CASSLGRDTQYF. The chain joins TRBV11-2 to TRBJ2-3; D not certain. The CDR3 spans 12 residues. Germline-derived CDR1 and CDR2 are SGHAT and FQNNGV. Trimming left V 1 base short and J 5 bases short, with 4 bases between.

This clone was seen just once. CDR3 residues: CAISVGQGTDTQYF. CDR3 coding DNA: TGTGCCATCAGTGTGGGCCAGGGCACAGATACGCAGTATTTT. The chain is built from TRBV10-3 and TRBJ2-3; no clear D gene. V was cut by 4 bases and J by 1 base, with 9 bases left in between. Germline lookup yields CDR1 ENHRY and CDR2 SYGVKD. There are 14 residues in the CDR3.

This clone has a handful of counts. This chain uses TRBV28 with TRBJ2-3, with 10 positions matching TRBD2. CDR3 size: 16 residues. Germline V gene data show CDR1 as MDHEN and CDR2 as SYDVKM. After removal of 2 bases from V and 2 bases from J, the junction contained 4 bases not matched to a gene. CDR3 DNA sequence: TGTGCCAGCAGTTTAAGGACTAGCGGATTCACAGATACGCAGTATTTT. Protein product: CASSLRTSGFTDTQYF.

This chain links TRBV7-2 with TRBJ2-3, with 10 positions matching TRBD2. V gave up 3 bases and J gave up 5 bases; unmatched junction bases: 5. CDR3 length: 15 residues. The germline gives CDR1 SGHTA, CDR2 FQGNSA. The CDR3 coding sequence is TGTGCCAGCAGCTTGAGCGGGGGGGCCTTAGATACGCAGTATTTT. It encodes CASSLSGGALDTQYF.

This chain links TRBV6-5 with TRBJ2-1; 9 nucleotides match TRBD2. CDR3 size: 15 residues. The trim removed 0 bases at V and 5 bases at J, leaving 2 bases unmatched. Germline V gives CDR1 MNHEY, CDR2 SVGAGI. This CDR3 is CASSYSWTSDNEQFF. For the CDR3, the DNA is TGTGCCAGCAGTTACTCGTGGACTAGCGACAATGAGCAGTTCTTC.

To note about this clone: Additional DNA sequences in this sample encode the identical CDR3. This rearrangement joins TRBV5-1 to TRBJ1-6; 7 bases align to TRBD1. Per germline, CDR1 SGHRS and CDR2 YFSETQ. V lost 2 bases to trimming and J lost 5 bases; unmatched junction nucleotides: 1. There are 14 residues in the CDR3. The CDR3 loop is CASSLGQDNSPLHF. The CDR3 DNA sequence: TGCGCCAGCAGCTTAGGACAGGATAATTCACCCCTCCACTTT.

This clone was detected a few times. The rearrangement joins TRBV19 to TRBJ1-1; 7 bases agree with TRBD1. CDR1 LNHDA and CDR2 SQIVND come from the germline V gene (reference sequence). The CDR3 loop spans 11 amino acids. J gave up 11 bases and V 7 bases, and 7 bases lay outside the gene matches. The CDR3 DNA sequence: TGTGCCAGTAAGAGGGGGCCGGAGGCTTTCTTT. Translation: CASKRGPEAFF.

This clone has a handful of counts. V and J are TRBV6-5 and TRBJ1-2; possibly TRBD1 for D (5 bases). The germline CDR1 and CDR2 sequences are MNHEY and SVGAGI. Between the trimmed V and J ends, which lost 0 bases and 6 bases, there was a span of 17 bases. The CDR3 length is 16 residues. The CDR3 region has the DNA TGTGCCAGCAGTTACTCGAGGAGCGGGGGGAGGGATGGCTACACCTTC. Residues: CASSYSRSGGRDGYTF.

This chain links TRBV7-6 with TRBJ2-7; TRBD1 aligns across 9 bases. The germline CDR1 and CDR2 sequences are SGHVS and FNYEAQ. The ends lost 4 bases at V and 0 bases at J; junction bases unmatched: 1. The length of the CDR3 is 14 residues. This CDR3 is CASSWGQGSYEQYF. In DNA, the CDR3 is TGTGCCAGCAGCTGGGGACAGGGCTCCTACGAGCAGTACTTC.